One T cell receptor (beta chain) is described in this entry. Deletions cut 6 bases from V and 7 bases from J, with 16 bases between. This CDR3 is 13 amino acids long. Germline CDR1 MDHEN, CDR2 SYDVKM. The sample comes from a study of blood T cell repertoires in COVID-19. Clones were sequenced by immunoSEQ multiplex PCR, and TCRdb holds only the in-frame ones, with some missing. The sample lists around 190,000 clones, under 85% occurring once. The receptor was derived from a woman in her 70s with COVID-19, enrolled during active disease. The sequencing sample was made of peripheral blood. V is TRBV28 and J is TRBJ2-7; D may be TRBD1 (6 bases). CDR3 bases: TGTGCCAGCAGCCCAGTGCAGGGGACAGAGCAGTACTTC. Translating it yields CASSPVQGTEQYF.